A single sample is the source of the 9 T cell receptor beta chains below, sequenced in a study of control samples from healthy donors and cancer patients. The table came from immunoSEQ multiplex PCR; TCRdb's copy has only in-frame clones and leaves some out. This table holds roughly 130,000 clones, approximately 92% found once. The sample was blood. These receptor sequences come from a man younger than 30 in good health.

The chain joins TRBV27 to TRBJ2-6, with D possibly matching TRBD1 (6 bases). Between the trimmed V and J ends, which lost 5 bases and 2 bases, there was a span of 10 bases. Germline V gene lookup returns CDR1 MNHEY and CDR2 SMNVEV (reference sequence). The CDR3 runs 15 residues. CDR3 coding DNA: TGTGCCAGCAGTCGGAGGACAGCTGGGGCCAACGTCCTGACTTTC. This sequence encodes CASSRRTAGANVLTF.

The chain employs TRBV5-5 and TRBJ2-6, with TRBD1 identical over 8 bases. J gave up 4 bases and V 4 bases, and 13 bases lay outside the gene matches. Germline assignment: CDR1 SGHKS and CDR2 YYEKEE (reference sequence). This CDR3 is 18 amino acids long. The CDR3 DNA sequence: TGTGCCAGCAGCCCGGTGGCAGGGGGCGCTTCCGGGGCCAACGTCCTGACTTTC. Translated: CASSPVAGGASGANVLTF.

The chain's CDR3 is CASYPAGAGNTIYF. Here the CDR3 DNA reads TGTGCCAGCTATCCCGCTGGGGCTGGAAACACCATATATTTT. V gene TRBV18 combines with J gene TRBJ1-3; D is uncertain. The CDR3 covers 14 residues. Germline CDR1 KGHSH, CDR2 LQKENI. Trimming shortened V by 7 bases and J by 2 bases, and 12 bases separated the two germline ends.

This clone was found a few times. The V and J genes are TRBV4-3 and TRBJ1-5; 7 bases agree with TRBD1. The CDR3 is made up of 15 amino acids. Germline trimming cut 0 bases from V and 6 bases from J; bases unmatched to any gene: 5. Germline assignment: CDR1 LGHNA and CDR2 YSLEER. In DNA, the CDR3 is TGCGCCAGCAGCCAAGATTTACAGGGGACTCAGCCCCAGCATTTT. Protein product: CASSQDLQGTQPQHF.

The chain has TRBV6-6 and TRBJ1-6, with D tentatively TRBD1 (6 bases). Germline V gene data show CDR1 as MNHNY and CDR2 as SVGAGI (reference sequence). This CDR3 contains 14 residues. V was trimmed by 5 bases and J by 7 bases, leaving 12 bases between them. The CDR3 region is CASSRGTLNSPLHF. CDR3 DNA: TGTGCCAGCAGTCGTGGGACATTGAATTCACCCCTCCACTTT.

The CDR3 spells CASSPRGRPYEQYV. CDR3 in DNA: TGTGCCAGCAGCCCGCGCGGGAGGCCCTACGAGCAGTACGTC. The J gene is TRBJ2-7, the V gene TRBV5-4; 8 bases align to TRBD2. With V trimmed by 4 bases and J by 2 bases, 5 bases remained unmatched. In germline, CDR1 is SGHNT, CDR2 YYREEE (reference sequence). This CDR3 is built from 14 residues.

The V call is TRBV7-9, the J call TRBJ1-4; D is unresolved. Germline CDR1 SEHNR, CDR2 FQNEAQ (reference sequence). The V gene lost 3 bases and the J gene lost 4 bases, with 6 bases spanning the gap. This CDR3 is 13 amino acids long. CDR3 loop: CASSLGSNEKLFF. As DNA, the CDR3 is TGTGCCAGCAGCTTGGGCAGTAATGAAAAACTGTTTTTT.

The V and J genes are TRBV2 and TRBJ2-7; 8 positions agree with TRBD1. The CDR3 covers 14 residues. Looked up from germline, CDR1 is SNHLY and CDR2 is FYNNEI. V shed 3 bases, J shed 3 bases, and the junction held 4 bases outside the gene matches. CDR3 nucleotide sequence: TGTGCCAGCAGTGAGGGCAGGGGGCTCTACGAGCAGTACTTC. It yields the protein CASSEGRGLYEQYF. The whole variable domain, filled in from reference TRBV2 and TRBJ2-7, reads EPEVTQTPSHQVTQMGQEVILRCVPISNHLYFYWYRQILGQKVEFLVSFYNNEISEKSEIFDDQFSVERPDGSNFTLKIRSTKLEDSAMYFCASSEGRGLYEQYFGPGTRLTVT.

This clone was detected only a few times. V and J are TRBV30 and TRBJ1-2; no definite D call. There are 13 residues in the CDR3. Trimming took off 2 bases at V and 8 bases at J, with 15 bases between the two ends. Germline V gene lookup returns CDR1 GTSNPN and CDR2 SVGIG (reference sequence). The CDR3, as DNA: TGTGCCTGGAGTTCTTTAGGATCCTGGGGCTACACCTTC. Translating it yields CAWSSLGSWGYTF.